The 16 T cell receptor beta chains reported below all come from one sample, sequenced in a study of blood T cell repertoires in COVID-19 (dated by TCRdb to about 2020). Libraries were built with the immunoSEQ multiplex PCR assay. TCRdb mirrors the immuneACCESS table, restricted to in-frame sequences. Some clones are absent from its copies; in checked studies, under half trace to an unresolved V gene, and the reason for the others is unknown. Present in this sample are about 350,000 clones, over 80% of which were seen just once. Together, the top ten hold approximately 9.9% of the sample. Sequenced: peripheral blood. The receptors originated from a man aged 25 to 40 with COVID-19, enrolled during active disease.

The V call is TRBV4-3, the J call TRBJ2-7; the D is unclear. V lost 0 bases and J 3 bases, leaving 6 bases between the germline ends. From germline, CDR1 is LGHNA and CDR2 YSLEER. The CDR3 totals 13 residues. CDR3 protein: CASSQEQNYEQYF. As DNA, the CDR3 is TGCGCCAGCAGCCAAGAACAGAACTACGAGCAGTACTTC.

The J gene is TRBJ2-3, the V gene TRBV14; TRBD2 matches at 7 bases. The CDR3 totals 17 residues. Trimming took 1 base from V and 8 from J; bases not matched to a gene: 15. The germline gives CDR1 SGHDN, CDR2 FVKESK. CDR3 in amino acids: CASSQARRGGYTGTQYF. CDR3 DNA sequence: TGTGCCAGCAGCCAAGCGCGCCGCGGGGGATATACGGGTACGCAGTATTTT.

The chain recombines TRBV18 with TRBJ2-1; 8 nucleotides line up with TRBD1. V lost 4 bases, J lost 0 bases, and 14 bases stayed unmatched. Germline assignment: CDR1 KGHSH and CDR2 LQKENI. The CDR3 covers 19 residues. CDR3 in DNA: TGTGCCAGCTCACTGGACAGGGTCGAGTCGTTGAGCTCCTACAATGAGCAGTTCTTC. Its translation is CASSLDRVESLSSYNEQFF.

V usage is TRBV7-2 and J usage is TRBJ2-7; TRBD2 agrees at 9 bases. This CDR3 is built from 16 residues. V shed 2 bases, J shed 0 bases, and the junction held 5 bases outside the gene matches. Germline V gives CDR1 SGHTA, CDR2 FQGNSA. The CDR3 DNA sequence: TGTGCCAGCAGCTTAAATCCTAGCGGGACCTCCTACGAGCAGTACTTC. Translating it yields CASSLNPSGTSYEQYF. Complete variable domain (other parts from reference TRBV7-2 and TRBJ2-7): GAGVSQSPSNKVTEKGKDVELRCDPISGHTALYWYRQSLGQGLEFLIYFQGNSAPDKSGLPSDRFSAERTGGSVSTLTIQRTQQEDSAVYLCASSLNPSGTSYEQYFGPGTRLTVT.

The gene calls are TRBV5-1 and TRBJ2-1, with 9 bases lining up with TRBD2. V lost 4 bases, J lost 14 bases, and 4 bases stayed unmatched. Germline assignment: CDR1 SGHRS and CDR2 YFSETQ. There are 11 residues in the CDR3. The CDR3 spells CASSQGLAEFF. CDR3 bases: TGCGCCAGCAGCCAGGGACTAGCCGAGTTCTTC.

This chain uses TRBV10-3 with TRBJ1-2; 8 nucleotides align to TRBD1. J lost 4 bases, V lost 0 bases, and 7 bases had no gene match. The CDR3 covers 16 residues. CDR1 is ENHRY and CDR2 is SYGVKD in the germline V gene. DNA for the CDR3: TGTGCCATCAGTGAGTCTTTAGGGGGGACAGGCTATGGCTACACCTTC. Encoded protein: CAISESLGGTGYGYTF.

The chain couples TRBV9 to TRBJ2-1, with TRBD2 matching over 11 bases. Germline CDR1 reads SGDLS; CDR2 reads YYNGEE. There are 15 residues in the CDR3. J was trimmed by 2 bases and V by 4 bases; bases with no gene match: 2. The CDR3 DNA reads TGTGCCAGCAGCCTAGCGGGAGGTCCCTACAATGAGCAGTTCTTC. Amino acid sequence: CASSLAGGPYNEQFF. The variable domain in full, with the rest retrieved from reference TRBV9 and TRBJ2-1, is DSGVTQTPKHLITATGQRVTLRCSPRSGDLSVYWYQQSLDQGLQFLIQYYNGEERAKGNILERFSAQQFPDLHSELNLSSLELGDSALYFCASSLAGGPYNEQFFGPGTRLTVL.

The CDR3 reads CASSQEPFGDTGELFF. CDR3 DNA: TGCGCCAGCAGCCAAGAGCCCTTCGGGGACACCGGGGAGCTGTTTTTT. The chain couples TRBV4-3 to TRBJ2-2; a weak D match, TRBD2 (5 bases). Trimming left V 0 bases short and J 3 bases short, with 11 bases between. CDR1 is LGHNA and CDR2 is YSLEER in the germline V gene. This CDR3 has 16 amino acids.

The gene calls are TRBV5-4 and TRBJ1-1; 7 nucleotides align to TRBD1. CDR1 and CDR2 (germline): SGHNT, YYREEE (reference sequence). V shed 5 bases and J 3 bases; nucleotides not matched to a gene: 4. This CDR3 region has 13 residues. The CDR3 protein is CASSRTGDTEAFF. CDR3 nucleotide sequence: TGTGCCAGCAGTCGAACAGGGGACACTGAAGCTTTCTTT.

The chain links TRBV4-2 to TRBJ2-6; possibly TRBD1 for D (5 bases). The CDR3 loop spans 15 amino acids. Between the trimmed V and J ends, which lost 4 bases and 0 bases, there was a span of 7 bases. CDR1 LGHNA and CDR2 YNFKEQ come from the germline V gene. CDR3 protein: CASSLQGSGANVLTF. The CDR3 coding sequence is TGTGCCAGCAGCCTCCAGGGCTCTGGGGCCAACGTCCTGACTTTC.

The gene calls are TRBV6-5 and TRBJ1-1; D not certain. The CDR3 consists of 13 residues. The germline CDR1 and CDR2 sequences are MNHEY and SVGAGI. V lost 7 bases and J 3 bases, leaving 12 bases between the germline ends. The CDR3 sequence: CASTILTDTEAFF. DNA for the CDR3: TGTGCCAGCACCATTTTAACGGACACTGAAGCTTTCTTT.

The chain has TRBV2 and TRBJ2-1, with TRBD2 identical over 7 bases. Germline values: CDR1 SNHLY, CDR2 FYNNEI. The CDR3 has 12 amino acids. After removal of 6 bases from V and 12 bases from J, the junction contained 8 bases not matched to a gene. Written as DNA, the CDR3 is TGTGCCAGCAGGGGGAGCGGGGATAGGCAGTTCTTC. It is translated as CASRGSGDRQFF.

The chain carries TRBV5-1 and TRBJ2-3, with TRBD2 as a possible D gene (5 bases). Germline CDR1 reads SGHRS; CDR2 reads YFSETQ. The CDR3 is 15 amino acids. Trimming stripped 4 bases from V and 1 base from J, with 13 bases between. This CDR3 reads CASSVRLGGTDTQYF. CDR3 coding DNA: TGCGCCAGCAGCGTAAGGCTGGGAGGCACAGATACGCAGTATTTT.

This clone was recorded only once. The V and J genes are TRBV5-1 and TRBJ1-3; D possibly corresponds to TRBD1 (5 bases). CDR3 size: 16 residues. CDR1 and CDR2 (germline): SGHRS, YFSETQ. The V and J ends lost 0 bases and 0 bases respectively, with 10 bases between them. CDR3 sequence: CASSLEGQVSGNTIYF. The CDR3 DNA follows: TGCGCCAGCAGCTTGGAGGGGCAGGTCTCTGGAAACACCATATATTTT.

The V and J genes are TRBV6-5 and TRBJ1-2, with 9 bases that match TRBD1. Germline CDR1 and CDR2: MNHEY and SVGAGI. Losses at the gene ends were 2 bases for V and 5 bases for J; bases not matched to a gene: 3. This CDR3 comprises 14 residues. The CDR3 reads CASSYPTGGYGYTF. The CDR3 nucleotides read TGTGCCAGCAGTTACCCGACAGGGGGTTATGGCTACACCTTC.

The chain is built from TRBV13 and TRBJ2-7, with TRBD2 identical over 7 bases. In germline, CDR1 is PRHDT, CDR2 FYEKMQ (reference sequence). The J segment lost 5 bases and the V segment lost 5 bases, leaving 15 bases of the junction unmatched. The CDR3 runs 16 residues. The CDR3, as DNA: TGTGCCAGCAGCGGAAGACTAGCAACACCCCCCCACGAGCAGTACTTC. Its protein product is CASSGRLATPPHEQYF.